A single sample gave rise to the 27 T cell receptor beta chains below, sequenced in a study of control samples from healthy donors and cancer patients. Clones were read by immunoSEQ multiplex PCR, and TCRdb kept only the in-frame ones, dropping some. The table includes about 92,000 clones, around 82% detected once. Specimen: blood. The receptors shown here come from a woman aged 55 to 70 in good health.

This chain connects TRBV18 to TRBJ2-7; a weak D match, TRBD2 (5 bases). The V end lost 4 bases, the J end lost 3 bases, and 10 bases lay between the germline ends. Per germline, CDR1 KGHSH and CDR2 LQKENI. The CDR3 sequence is 13 residues long. In DNA, the CDR3 is TGTGCCAGCTCACTAGGCCGGGACTACGAGCAGTACTTC. Protein: CASSLGRDYEQYF.

Concerning this clone itself: Relative to the germline gene, one junction end is altered; a read error may explain this. V usage is TRBV28 and J usage is TRBJ1-5, with TRBD1 matching over 10 bases. Germline loops: CDR1 MDHEN, CDR2 SYDVKM. The CDR3 is 15 amino acids. The CDR3 bases are TGTGCCAGCAGTCTTCCGGGGACAGGGGCTCAGGCCCAGCATTTT. Translation gives CASSLPGTGAQAQHF. Full variable domain (rest looked up from reference TRBV28 and TRBJ1-5): DVKVTQSSRYLVKRTGEKVFLECVQDMDHENMFWYRQDPGLGLRLIYFSYDVKMKEKGDIPEGYSVSREKKERFSLILESASTNQTSMYLCASSLPGTGAQAQHFGDGTRLSIL.

J is TRBJ1-6 and V is TRBV18; the D gene is possibly TRBD1 (5 bases). CDR1 is KGHSH and CDR2 is LQKENI in the germline V gene. V shed 5 bases and J shed 7 bases, with 12 bases lying between them. CDR3 length: 14 residues. The CDR3 loop is CASSADIDNSPLHF. The CDR3 DNA is TGTGCCAGCTCAGCGGACATTGACAATTCACCCCTCCACTTT.

This chain links TRBV5-1 with TRBJ1-2, with a tentative D call TRBD1 (5 bases). The V end lost 1 base, the J end lost 2 bases, and 12 bases lay between the germline ends. CDR3 length: 15 residues. CDR1 SGHRS and CDR2 YFSETQ come from the germline V gene. The CDR3 nucleotides are TGCGCCAGCAGCTTGATGCGGGGACTGAACTATGGCTACACCTTC. It translates to CASSLMRGLNYGYTF.

The V gene is TRBV4-1, the J gene TRBJ2-5; unclear D gene. CDR3 length: 16 residues. Trimming took 0 bases from V and 2 from J, leaving 13 bases between them. Per the germline V gene, CDR1 is MGHRA and CDR2 is YSYEKL. In DNA, the CDR3 is TGCGCCAGCAGCCAAGATCCAGACCCTCCTCAAGAGACCCAGTACTTC. Translated, it gives CASSQDPDPPQETQYF.

The chain uses TRBV7-6 and TRBJ2-5, with 8 bases lining up with TRBD2. The CDR3 contains 17 residues. Germline CDR1 and CDR2: SGHVS and FNYEAQ. V was pared by 5 bases and J by 10 bases, with 21 bases of the junction left unmatched. The CDR3 nucleotides read TGTGCCAGCAGCCCACCCAATGGGGCGGGAGGAAGAGGGGTCCAGTACTTC. Translating gives CASSPPNGAGGRGVQYF. Full variable domain (rest looked up from reference TRBV7-6 and TRBJ2-5): GAGVSQSPRYKVTKRGQDVALRCDPISGHVSLYWYRQALGQGPEFLTYFNYEAQQDKSGLPNDRFSAERPEGSISTLTIQRTEQRDSAMYRCASSPPNGAGGRGVQYFGPGTRLLVL.

The chain links TRBV3-1 (or the pseudogene TRBV3-2) to TRBJ2-3; 8 bases align to TRBD2. The CDR3 runs 18 residues. With V trimmed by 5 bases and J by 0 bases, 13 bases remained unmatched. Germline V gene data show CDR1 as LGHDT and CDR2 as YNNKEL (reference sequence). The CDR3 bases are TGTGCCAGCAGCGACCCGCGGGGGGCCCCTTCTAGCACAGATACGCAGTATTTT. It encodes CASSDPRGAPSSTDTQYF.

J is TRBJ1-1 and V is TRBV3-1 (or the pseudogene TRBV3-2); D uncertain. V was shortened by 1 base and J by 5 bases, with 8 bases between the two germline ends. The CDR3 contains 13 residues. Germline CDR1 and CDR2: LGHDT and YNNKEL (reference sequence). The CDR3 region is CASSQARMTEAFF. The DNA for the CDR3 is TGTGCCAGCAGCCAAGCCCGGATGACTGAAGCTTTCTTT.

The rearrangement uses TRBV12-5 and TRBJ2-7; TRBD2 agrees at 8 bases. The germline gives CDR1 LGHNT, CDR2 FRNRAP. With V trimmed by 2 bases and J by 2 bases, 8 bases remained unmatched. The CDR3 contains 16 residues. CDR3 sequence reads: CASGLSGLAGTYEQYF. CDR3 coding DNA: TGTGCTAGTGGTTTGTCAGGTCTAGCGGGTACCTACGAGCAGTACTTC.

The CDR3 is CASSQSNGGLYNEQFF. CDR3 nucleotide sequence: TGTGCCAGCAGCCAAAGTAATGGGGGACTTTACAATGAGCAGTTCTTC. The rearrangement joins TRBV14 to TRBJ2-1, with a tentative D call TRBD2 (6 bases). Trimming cost V 2 bases and J 4 bases, with 15 bases left between them. Germline V gene lookup returns CDR1 SGHDN and CDR2 FVKESK. The CDR3 consists of 16 residues. The full variable domain, in which reference TRBV14 and TRBJ2-1 provide the parts outside the CDR3, is EAGVTQFPSHSVIEKGQTVTLRCDPISGHDNLYWYRRVMGKEIKFLLHFVKESKQDESGMPNNRFLAERTGGTYSTLKVQPAELEDSGVYFCASSQSNGGLYNEQFFGPGTRLTVL.

This clone was observed a handful of times. The V and J genes are TRBV10-2 and TRBJ2-7; possibly TRBD2 for D (7 bases). The CDR3 runs to 15 residues. Trimming removed 3 bases from V and 2 bases from J, with 14 bases in between. Germline V gene data show CDR1 as WSHSY and CDR2 as SAAADI. CDR3 DNA sequence: TGCGCCAGCAGTGATGAGGGGGGGCCCACCTACGAGCAGTACTTC. Amino acids: CASSDEGGPTYEQYF.

The chain recombines TRBV11-2 with TRBJ1-3, with TRBD1 identical over 7 bases. The germline V gene has CDR1 SGHAT and CDR2 FQNNGV. The ends lost 4 bases at V and 1 base at J; junction bases unmatched: 4. The CDR3 spans 15 residues. The chain's CDR3 is CASSSGTASGNTIYF. CDR3 bases: TGTGCCAGCAGCTCGGGGACAGCTTCTGGAAACACCATATATTTT.

The J gene is TRBJ2-3, the V gene TRBV7-9; D is undetermined. Trimming pared 11 bases from V and 2 bases from J, leaving 11 bases between. The CDR3 has 12 amino acids. The germline CDR1 and CDR2 sequences are SEHNR and FQNEAQ (reference sequence). CDR3 nucleotide sequence: TGTGCCCCGGCTTCTCTCACAGATACGCAGTATTTT. This codes for CAPASLTDTQYF.

The chain links TRBV3-1 (or the pseudogene TRBV3-2) to TRBJ1-6, with D perhaps matching TRBD1 (5 bases). V lost 4 bases and J lost 7, with 14 bases in between. The CDR3 spans 15 residues. CDR1 is LGHDT, CDR2 YNNKEL, per germline (reference sequence). The CDR3 sequence: CASSRSGTVNSPLHF. CDR3 bases: TGTGCCAGCAGCCGATCCGGGACGGTGAATTCACCCCTCCACTTT.

This clone was detected only once. This chain uses TRBV19 with TRBJ2-2; no clear D gene. The CDR3 has 13 residues. Per the germline V gene, CDR1 is LNHDA and CDR2 is SQIVND (reference sequence). The V and J ends lost 5 bases and 4 bases respectively, with 8 bases between them. The CDR3 DNA reads as TGTGCCAGTAGTGACCGTCCCACCGGGGAGCTGTTTTTT. It specifies CASSDRPTGELFF. The variable domain in full, with the rest retrieved from reference TRBV19 and TRBJ2-2, is DGGITQSPKYLFRKEGQNVTLSCEQNLNHDAMYWYRQDPGQGLRLIYYSQIVNDFQKGDIAEGYSVSREKKESFPLTVTSAQKNPTAFYLCASSDRPTGELFFGEGSRLTVL.

The chain couples TRBV19 to TRBJ1-1; possibly TRBD1 for D (5 bases). CDR1 is LNHDA, CDR2 SQIVND, per germline (reference sequence). The CDR3 runs to 14 residues. Trimming removed 5 bases at V and 5 bases at J, with 15 bases between. CDR3 loop: CASSANPGGTEAFF. In DNA, the CDR3 is TGTGCCAGTAGTGCCAACCCTGGGGGTACTGAAGCTTTCTTT.

V gene TRBV5-6 combines with J gene TRBJ2-3; TRBD2 aligns across 8 bases. V shed 2 bases and J 0 bases; nucleotides not matched to a gene: 5. Germline assignment: CDR1 SGHDT and CDR2 YYEEEE. This CDR3 spans 16 amino acids. This chain's CDR3 is CASSFRGGSSTDTQYF. As DNA, the CDR3 is TGTGCCAGCAGCTTTCGGGGGGGATCTAGCACAGATACGCAGTATTTT.

This clone was counted a single time. The J gene is TRBJ2-1, the V gene TRBV16, with a possible D match to TRBD1 (5 bases). Trimming pared 7 bases from V and 0 bases from J, leaving 13 bases between. This CDR3 comprises 15 residues. In germline, CDR1 is KGHSY, CDR2 FQNENV. CDR3 residues: CASTQGMSSYNEQFF. CDR3 coding DNA: TGTGCCAGCACCCAGGGTATGAGCTCCTACAATGAGCAGTTCTTC.

The J gene is TRBJ2-7, the V gene TRBV12-3 or TRBV12-4; D is unclear. Trimming cost V 4 bases and J 9 bases, with 10 bases left between them. The CDR3 loop spans 11 amino acids. This chain's CDR3 is CASSSLRGQYF. The CDR3 DNA reads as TGTGCCAGCAGTTCCCTACGTGGGCAGTACTTC.

This clone was observed a handful of times. The chain is built from TRBV28 and TRBJ2-3, with TRBD2 identical over 8 bases. The CDR3 totals 17 residues. The V gene end was trimmed by 1 base and the J gene end by 3 bases; junction bases not matched to a gene: 9. CDR1 is MDHEN, CDR2 SYDVKM, per germline. The CDR3 sequence: CASSLFTTSGGTDTQYF. CDR3 nucleotides: TGTGCCAGCAGTTTATTTACTACTAGCGGTGGAACAGATACGCAGTATTTT.

The chain is built from TRBV28 and TRBJ1-2; D gene ambiguous. The germline gives CDR1 MDHEN, CDR2 SYDVKM. Trimming removed 6 bases from V and 0 bases from J, with 8 bases in between. The CDR3 is made up of 13 amino acids. The CDR3 sequence: CASSALANYGYTF. The CDR3 coding sequence is TGTGCCAGCAGCGCATTAGCTAACTATGGCTACACCTTC.

CDR3 DNA: TGCGCCAGCAGTGACACCGCCGGGACTATCAGACCCAAAGAGACCCAGTACTTC. It yields the protein CASSDTAGTIRPKETQYF. The chain employs TRBV10-2 and TRBJ2-5, with TRBD2 matching 7 bases. CDR3 size: 18 residues. Looked up from germline, CDR1 is WSHSY and CDR2 is SAAADI. V was clipped by 3 bases and J by 3 bases; unmatched bases: 16.

The chain joins TRBV12-3 or TRBV12-4 to TRBJ2-5; D unclear. The CDR3 has 12 residues. The ends were cut back, 2 bases at V and 4 bases at J, with 5 bases in the middle. CDR3 sequence (DNA): TGTGCCAGCAGTTTAAAGGGAGAGACCCAGTACTTC. Protein: CASSLKGETQYF.

This chain links TRBV7-2 with TRBJ1-1; weak D call: TRBD1 (5 bases). This CDR3 has 13 amino acids. Germline-derived CDR1 and CDR2 are SGHTA and FQGNSA. The ends were cut back, 4 bases at V and 3 bases at J, with 9 bases in the middle. This CDR3 reads CASSSSGYTEAFF. CDR3 nucleotides: TGTGCCAGCAGCTCCTCAGGGTACACTGAAGCTTTCTTT.

This rearrangement joins TRBV13 to TRBJ1-2; D may be TRBD1 (5 bases). CDR3 length: 15 amino acids. Germline lookup yields CDR1 PRHDT and CDR2 FYEKMQ (reference sequence). Trimming removed 3 bases from V and 6 bases from J, with 17 bases in between. The DNA for the CDR3 is TGTGCCAGCAGCTTCTTACCCGCAGGGAGGGATGGCTACACCTTC. Translation gives CASSFLPAGRDGYTF.

CDR3 loop: CASSFGQGARNTQYF. DNA of the CDR3: TGTGCCAGCAGCTTCGGACAGGGGGCGCGGAATACGCAGTATTTT. The chain combines TRBV11-2 with TRBJ2-3; 11 bases line up with TRBD1. The CDR3 has 15 amino acids. Germline V gene sequence: CDR1 SGHAT, CDR2 FQNNGV. V was pared by 3 bases and J by 7 bases, with 6 bases of the junction left unmatched.

The rearrangement joins TRBV3-1 (or the pseudogene TRBV3-2) to TRBJ2-5; TRBD2 matches at 8 bases. Germline CDR1 and CDR2: LGHDT and YNNKEL (reference sequence). The CDR3 totals 14 residues. The V and J ends lost 4 bases and 3 bases, in that order; junction bases with no gene match: 4. This CDR3 reads CASSLIAGKETQYF. The DNA for the CDR3 is TGTGCCAGCAGCCTCATAGCGGGAAAAGAGACCCAGTACTTC.